These T cell receptor beta chains were read from a single sample in a study of blood T cell repertoires in COVID-19. The assay was immunoSEQ multiplex PCR, and TCRdb's table has in-frame clones only and misses some. This repertoire shows fewer than 200,000 clones, about 88% found once; its top ten account for around 7.7%. Sample: PBMCs or T cells enriched from blood (not recorded which). Receptor source: a man in his forties or fifties who had recovered from COVID-19. The CDR3 runs from the conserved cysteine through the conserved F or W. Fields, in order: V gene, CDR3 protein.

v_gene: TRBV7-9
CDR3aa: CASSLDSRDRDVVAFF

v_gene: TRBV11-2
CDR3aa: CASSGLDRDGLRRSYEQYF

v_gene: TRBV29-1
CDR3aa: CSVEATANYGYTF

v_gene: TRBV30
CDR3aa: CACQVGGAGGYTF

v_gene: TRBV2
CDR3aa: CASIGQGIEAFF

v_gene: TRBV3-1/TRBV3-2
CDR3aa: CAGSHREVTNYGYTF

v_gene: TRBV11-1
CDR3aa: CASSLEGGLNTEAFF

v_gene: TRBV15
CDR3aa: CATSRGRGQGHSGNTIYF

v_gene: TRBV12-5
CDR3aa: CASGPGLARGTDTQYF

v_gene: TRBV2
CDR3aa: CASRRPGTGGGYGYTF

v_gene: TRBV5-1
CDR3aa: CASSLVGSTEAFF

v_gene: TRBV5-4
CDR3aa: CASSPGQGFYEQYF

v_gene: TRBV13
CDR3aa: CASKTSVNTGELFF

v_gene: TRBV10-3
CDR3aa: CAISPGQGAGYTF

v_gene: TRBV6-5
CDR3aa: CASSYRGPNSPLHF

v_gene: TRBV24-1
CDR3aa: CATSGSTDTQYF